One sample yielded the 8 T cell receptor beta chains listed below, sequenced in a study of T cell responses to AZD1222 COVID-19 vaccine. Sequencing was performed with immunoSEQ multiplex PCR; in TCRdb, only in-frame clones are kept and a portion is missing. The table includes approximately 150,000 clones, approximately 85% detected once. This material consisted of peripheral blood, taken 28 days after the second dose of the MenACWY control vaccine. All receptors come from an adult who received the MenACWY meningococcal vaccine as a control.

The chain has TRBV6-1 and TRBJ1-6; a weak D match, TRBD1 (6 bases). The CDR3 extends over 16 amino acids. Trimming left V 2 bases short and J 9 bases short, with 17 bases between. CDR1 and CDR2 from the germline V gene are MNHNS and SASEGT. The CDR3 loop is CASSELRGGFLSPLHF. The CDR3 DNA reads as TGTGCCAGCAGTGAACTTAGAGGGGGATTCCTTTCACCCCTCCACTTT.

Of note for this clone: Other nucleotide sequences in the sample specify the same CDR3. The chain links TRBV30 to TRBJ2-2, with unresolved D. The CDR3 has 12 residues. Germline loops: CDR1 GTSNPN, CDR2 SVGIG (reference sequence). V lost 3 bases and J 5 bases, leaving 7 bases between the germline ends. The CDR3 is CAWSSGTGELFF. The CDR3, as DNA: TGTGCCTGGAGCTCAGGAACCGGGGAGCTGTTTTTT.

The table lists this clone with a count of one. This chain uses TRBV12-5 with TRBJ1-3; 8 nucleotides align to TRBD1. This CDR3 spans 15 amino acids. After removal of 1 base from V and 4 bases from J, the junction contained 3 bases not matched to a gene. Germline values: CDR1 LGHNT, CDR2 FRNRAP. The CDR3 reads CASGLAGGAGNTIYF. The CDR3 DNA follows: TGTGCTAGTGGTTTGGCAGGGGGCGCCGGAAACACCATATATTTT.

The chain uses TRBV7-9 and TRBJ2-3; D may match TRBD1 or TRBD2 (5 bases each). From germline, CDR1 is SEHNR and CDR2 FQNEAQ (reference sequence). V was trimmed by 1 base and J by 4 bases, leaving 24 bases between them. This CDR3 spans 19 amino acids. This CDR3 is CASSLDAAEARAGADTQYF. The DNA for the CDR3 is TGTGCCAGCAGCTTAGATGCGGCAGAGGCCAGGGCGGGCGCAGATACGCAGTATTTT.

The V and J genes are TRBV14 and TRBJ1-5; 7 bases match TRBD1. The CDR3 spans 15 residues. V shed 3 bases, J shed 2 bases, and the junction held 4 bases outside the gene matches. Per the germline V gene, CDR1 is SGHDN and CDR2 is FVKESK. DNA for the CDR3: TGTGCCAGCAGCCATTCAGGACAGGGCAATCAGCCCCAGCATTTT. It translates to CASSHSGQGNQPQHF.

The chain carries TRBV28 and TRBJ2-6; 8 nucleotides align to TRBD1. This CDR3 is 18 amino acids long. CDR1 is MDHEN, CDR2 SYDVKM, per germline. With 5 bases clipped from V and 0 bases from J, the junction kept 9 bases outside the gene matches. The CDR3: CASSGSGTGYSGANVLTF. DNA of the CDR3: TGTGCCAGCAGTGGGTCCGGGACAGGATACTCTGGGGCCAACGTCCTGACTTTC. Complete variable domain (other parts from reference TRBV28 and TRBJ2-6): DVKVTQSSRYLVKRTGEKVFLECVQDMDHENMFWYRQDPGLGLRLIYFSYDVKMKEKGDIPEGYSVSREKKERFSLILESASTNQTSMYLCASSGSGTGYSGANVLTFGAGSRLTVL.

This chain links TRBV24-1 with TRBJ2-1, with 12 bases matching TRBD2. Germline lookup yields CDR1 KGHDR and CDR2 SFDVKD. The CDR3 extends over 17 amino acids. V gave up 2 bases and J gave up 2 bases; unmatched junction bases: 3. Written as DNA, the CDR3 is TGTGCCACCAGTGATTCGACTAGCGGGGGACCCTACAATGAGCAGTTCTTC. Translated: CATSDSTSGGPYNEQFF.

The V gene is TRBV5-1, the J gene TRBJ2-7, with D uncertain. CDR3 length equals 13 residues. Germline values: CDR1 SGHRS, CDR2 YFSETQ. V lost 4 bases, J lost 2 bases, and 10 bases lay in between. CDR3 in DNA: TGCGCCAGCAGCCCTGGAGTTACCTACGAGCAGTACTTC. Its protein product is CASSPGVTYEQYF. The full variable domain, with the rest looked up from reference TRBV5-1 and TRBJ2-7, is KAGVTQTPRYLIKTRGQQVTLSCSPISGHRSVSWYQQTPGQGLQFLFEYFSETQRNKGNFPGRFSGRQFSNSRSEMNVSTLELGDSALYLCASSPGVTYEQYFGPGTRLTVT.